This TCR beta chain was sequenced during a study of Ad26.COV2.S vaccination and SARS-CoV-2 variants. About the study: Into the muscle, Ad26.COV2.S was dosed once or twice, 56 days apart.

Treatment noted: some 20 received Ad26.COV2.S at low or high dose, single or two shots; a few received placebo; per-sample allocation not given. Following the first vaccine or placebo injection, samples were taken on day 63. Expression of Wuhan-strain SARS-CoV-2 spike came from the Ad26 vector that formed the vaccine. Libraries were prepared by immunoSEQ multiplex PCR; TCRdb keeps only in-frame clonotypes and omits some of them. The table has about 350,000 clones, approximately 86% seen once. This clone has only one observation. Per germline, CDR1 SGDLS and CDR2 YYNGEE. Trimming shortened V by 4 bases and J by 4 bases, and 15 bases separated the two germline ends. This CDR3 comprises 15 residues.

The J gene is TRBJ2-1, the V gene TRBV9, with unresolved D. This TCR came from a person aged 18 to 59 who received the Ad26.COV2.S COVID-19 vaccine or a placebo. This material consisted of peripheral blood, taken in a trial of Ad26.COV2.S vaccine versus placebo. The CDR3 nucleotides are TGTGCCAGCAGCACCAGCTCGGGCCCATACAATGAGCAGTTCTTC. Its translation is CASSTSSGPYNEQFF.